This TCR beta chain comes out of a study of CD8+CD57+ T cells in acquired aplastic anemia. All patients picked for sequencing had shown, by flow cytometry, an expansion of CD8+CD57+ cells. The enrolled patients all had severe acquired aplastic anemia. The study, taken as a whole, reports: Any difference that existed in CD8+ Simpson's diversity between patients and controls was not significant. A set of about 30 CD8+ CDR3 sequences was shared between patients and controls, and these sequences appeared highly expressed in patients.

With regard to this clonotype: The antigen remains undetermined.

TCR beta VDJ combinations and CDR3 sequences were profiled from genomic DNA. TCRdb recomputed calls from the reads with MiXCR, one row per CDR3 protein. The sample shows roughly 80,000 distinct CDR3 sequences, just over 70% of them seen only once. This CDR3 comprises 17 residues. Trimming took 5 bases from V and 5 from J, leaving 25 bases between them. Germline V CDR1 and CDR2: LNHNV, YYDKDF (reference sequence). Sequencing was performed on sorted CD4+, CD8+, or CD8+CD57+ T cells (not recorded which) from PBMCs. This chain links TRBV15 with TRBJ2-7, with D possibly TRBD2 on 6 matching bases. The TCR comes from a human donor with aplastic anemia. The CDR3 is CATSDLPVRSSGDEQYF. CDR3 nucleotides: TGTGCCACCAGCGACCTGCCTGTGCGCTCATCGGGGGACGAGCAGTACTTC.